These 7 T cell receptor beta chains were all obtained from the same sample, sequenced in a study of response to subunit inactivated influenza vaccine. TCRdb fed the RT-PCR reads into MiXCR, producing one record per CDR3 protein. The table has a few hundred thousand distinct CDR3 sequences, roughly 22% seen once. The material sequenced was PBMCs from blood, taken 21 months after vaccination. Every receptor here comes from a man aged 45 to 75 who received an inactivated influenza vaccine.

This clonotype was recorded a few times. V is TRBV7-2 and J is TRBJ1-3; 7 bases align to TRBD1. The CDR3 consists of 15 residues. V dropped 5 bases and J dropped 0; count of bases not matched to a gene: 4. CDR1 SGHTA and CDR2 FQGNSA come from the germline V gene. The CDR3 protein is CASSASGGSGNTIYF. The CDR3, as DNA: TGTGCCAGCAGCGCATCAGGGGGCTCTGGAAACACCATATATTTT. The full variable domain, completed using reference TRBV7-2 and TRBJ1-3, is GAGVSQSPSNKVTEKGKDVELRCDPISGHTALYWYRQSLGQGLEFLIYFQGNSAPDKSGLPSDRFSAERTGGSVSTLTIQRTQQEDSAVYLCASSASGGSGNTIYFGEGSWLTVV.

Ten or more counts support this clonotype. This chain connects TRBV6-2 or TRBV6-3 to TRBJ2-7; D ambiguous. Trimming stripped 8 bases from V and 2 bases from J, with 13 bases between. The CDR3 loop spans 13 amino acids. CDR1 is MNHEY and CDR2 is SVGEGT in the germline V gene. The CDR3 sequence: CASLRGGTYEQYF. The CDR3 bases are TGTGCCAGCCTCCGCGGCGGAACCTACGAGCAGTACTTC.

This chain joins TRBV10-3 and TRBJ2-2; no definite D call. Germline CDR1 reads ENHRY; CDR2 reads SYGVKD. The CDR3 spans 15 residues. Trimming removed 3 bases at V and 1 base at J, with 9 bases between. CDR3 loop: CAISDSNLNTGELFF. In nucleotides, the CDR3 is TGTGCCATCAGTGATAGTAATTTGAACACCGGGGAGCTGTTTTTT.

The chain uses TRBV5-4 and TRBJ1-2; TRBD1 aligns across 7 bases. Germline CDR1 and CDR2: SGHNT and YYREEE (reference sequence). The CDR3 runs 13 residues. V was clipped by 4 bases and J by 6 bases; unmatched bases: 6. The DNA of the CDR3 is TGTGCCAGCAGCCATCGGACAGGCAATGGCTACACCTTC. This codes for CASSHRTGNGYTF. Supplemented by reference TRBV5-4 and TRBJ1-2, the full variable domain reads ETGVTQSPTHLIKTRGQQVTLRCSSQSGHNTVSWYQQALGQGPQFIFQYYREEENGRGNFPPRFSGLQFPNYSSELNVNALELDDSALYLCASSHRTGNGYTFGSGTRLTVV.

The CDR3 nucleotides are TGTGCCACCGCTGGGACAGATGAGCAGTTCTTC. This translates into CATAGTDEQFF. V and J are TRBV24-1 and TRBJ2-1, with 7 bases identical to TRBD1. The germline CDR1 and CDR2 sequences are KGHDR and SFDVKD. This CDR3 spans 11 amino acids. Germline trimming cut 9 bases from V and 8 bases from J; bases unmatched to any gene: 3.

The table lists this clonotype with many counts. This chain links TRBV29-1 with TRBJ1-2; D is unclear. The CDR3 totals 15 residues. Germline assignment: CDR1 SQVTM and CDR2 ANQGSEA. V shed 0 bases and J shed 4 bases, with 15 bases lying between them. The CDR3 spells CSVEDQEKWGYGYTF. In nucleotides, the CDR3 is TGCAGCGTTGAAGATCAGGAGAAGTGGGGCTATGGCTACACCTTC.

V usage is TRBV5-8 and J usage is TRBJ2-7; D perhaps matches TRBD1 (5 bases). Germline-derived CDR1 and CDR2 are SGHTS and YDEGEE. The CDR3 consists of 15 residues. Trimming left V 2 bases short and J 3 bases short, with 15 bases between. CDR3 in DNA: TGTGCCAGCAGCTTCTACCAGGGAATGTTCTACGAGCAGTACTTC. Its protein product is CASSFYQGMFYEQYF.